This T cell receptor beta chain stems from a study of blood T cell repertoires in COVID-19. This CDR3 comprises 15 residues. Germline CDR1 and CDR2: SGDLS and YYNGEE. Trimming pared 0 bases from V and 2 bases from J, leaving 9 bases between. The table came from immunoSEQ multiplex PCR; TCRdb's copy has only in-frame clones and leaves some out. The repertoire includes about 50,000 clones, 85% of them detected once, and 10% sits in the top ten. This clone showed up just once. The receptor was isolated from a human donor in a cohort sampled during active COVID-19. This chain connects TRBV9 to TRBJ2-1; D is undetermined. Sequencing was carried out using peripheral blood. The CDR3 DNA is TGTGCCAGCAGCGTAGGCCTAGTTACCTACAATGAGCAGTTCTTC. It translates to CASSVGLVTYNEQFF.